Below are 23 T cell receptor beta chains sequenced from a single sample in a study of blood T cell repertoires in COVID-19. Some clones are missing from TCRdb's copy, which holds only in-frame ones; the method was immunoSEQ multiplex PCR. The data contain about 160,000 clones, 85% to 90% of them singletons. The sample was peripheral blood. Receptors originate from a man older than 75 with acute or convalescent COVID-19.

The table lists this clone with a few counts. Other DNA sequences from this sample encode an identical CDR3 as well. The rearrangement joins TRBV6-5 to TRBJ2-7; TRBD1 agrees at 7 bases. Trimming took 6 bases from V and 0 from J; bases not matched to a gene: 2. Germline-derived CDR1 and CDR2 are MNHEY and SVGAGI. The CDR3 loop spans 13 amino acids. CDR3 protein: CASRRDSSYEQYF. CDR3 DNA sequence: TGTGCCAGCAGAAGGGACAGCTCCTACGAGCAGTACTTC.

The gene calls are TRBV10-3 and TRBJ2-7; no clear D gene. The CDR3 spans 11 residues. Trimming stripped 8 bases from V and 3 bases from J, with 8 bases between. Germline CDR1 ENHRY, CDR2 SYGVKD. Here the CDR3 reads CAISPDYEQYF. CDR3 in DNA: TGTGCCATCTCTCCAGACTACGAGCAGTACTTC.

In this sample, this clone is hyperexpanded. The chain has TRBV6-1 and TRBJ2-7; D ambiguous. Trimming took off 2 bases at V and 3 bases at J, with 20 bases between the two ends. The CDR3 runs to 17 residues. Germline CDR1 and CDR2: MNHNS and SASEGT. The DNA for the CDR3 is TGTGCCAGCAGTGAATTTAACAGCCCTTTGACCCTCTACGAGCAGTACTTC. Its translation: CASSEFNSPLTLYEQYF.

DNA for the CDR3: TGTGCCAGCAGTTACGGGAGAGCGAAGCGGGAGACCCAGTACTTC. It translates to CASSYGRAKRETQYF. This chain uses TRBV6-5 with TRBJ2-5, with TRBD2 as a possible D gene (5 bases). This CDR3 comprises 15 residues. The V end lost 2 bases, the J end lost 5 bases, and 15 bases lay between the germline ends. CDR1 and CDR2 (germline): MNHEY, SVGAGI.

The rearrangement joins TRBV2 to TRBJ1-2; no reliable D call. The CDR3 covers 12 residues. The germline V and J ends were trimmed by 1 base and 7 bases, with 7 bases remaining between them. Germline CDR1 reads SNHLY; CDR2 reads FYNNEI. CDR3 protein: CASSEGLRGYTF. The CDR3 DNA reads TGTGCCAGCAGTGAAGGGCTTCGTGGCTACACCTTC.

The CDR3, as DNA: TGCAGTGCCCCTGACAGGTACGAGCAGTACTTC. Translation gives CSAPDRYEQYF. The V gene is TRBV20-1, the J gene TRBJ2-7; possibly TRBD1 for D (6 bases). Trimming shortened V by 6 bases and J by 4 bases, and 10 bases separated the two germline ends. Germline V gene sequence: CDR1 DFQATT, CDR2 SNEGSKA (reference sequence). The length of the CDR3 is 11 residues.

Here the CDR3 DNA reads TGTGCCAGCAGCCTCGGACTAGCGGATTACAATGAGCAGTTCTTC. This codes for CASSLGLADYNEQFF. The chain links TRBV7-6 to TRBJ2-1; TRBD2 matches 10 bases. J was trimmed by 4 bases and V by 5 bases; bases with no gene match: 5. Germline lookup yields CDR1 SGHVS and CDR2 FNYEAQ. This CDR3 contains 15 residues.

The chain employs TRBV28 and TRBJ1-5; D may be TRBD1 (6 bases). The V end lost 10 bases, the J end lost 0 bases, and 10 bases lay between the germline ends. The CDR3 is made up of 13 amino acids. Germline V lookup: CDR1 MDHEN, CDR2 SYDVKM. The CDR3: CATRDISNQPQHF. The CDR3 nucleotides are TGTGCCACCCGGGACATTAGCAATCAGCCCCAGCATTTT.

This clone has more than one count but fewer than ten. The J gene is TRBJ1-2, the V gene TRBV10-2, with D tentatively TRBD1 (5 bases). CDR1 and CDR2 (germline): WSHSY, SAAADI. This CDR3 is built from 14 residues. V was clipped by 6 bases and J by 0 bases, with 11 bases between them. The CDR3 DNA is TGCGCCAGCAGGGGGGGAATTTCTAACTATGGCTACACCTTC. Its translation is CASRGGISNYGYTF.

The rearrangement joins TRBV3-1 (or the pseudogene TRBV3-2) to TRBJ2-3; 8 bases fit TRBD2. Germline loops: CDR1 LGHDT, CDR2 YNNKEL (reference sequence). Unmatched junction bases numbered 7, after V lost 2 bases and J lost 6 bases. The CDR3 totals 15 residues. CDR3 nucleotide sequence: TGTGCCAGCAGCCAACTCACTAGCGGTCATGATACGCAGTATTTT. This codes for CASSQLTSGHDTQYF.

The rearrangement links TRBV3-1 (or the pseudogene TRBV3-2) to TRBJ1-1, with D perhaps matching TRBD1 (5 bases). The CDR3 extends over 14 amino acids. Germline CDR1 reads LGHDT; CDR2 reads YNNKEL (reference sequence). Trimming removed 7 bases from V and 1 base from J, with 13 bases in between. CDR3 bases: TGTGCCAGCACCATGGGGGGTTCGAACACTGAAGCTTTCTTT. It encodes CASTMGGSNTEAFF.

A single count supports this clone. This rearrangement joins TRBV5-5 to TRBJ1-5; 9 bases agree with TRBD1. The CDR3 covers 16 residues. Per germline, CDR1 SGHKS and CDR2 YYEKEE (reference sequence). V trimming: 0 bases; J trimming: 2 bases; junction bases outside the gene matches: 3. The CDR3 here is CASSLADRGGNQPQHF. The CDR3 coding sequence is TGTGCCAGCAGCTTGGCAGACAGGGGGGGCAATCAGCCCCAGCATTTT.

The V and J genes are TRBV5-1 and TRBJ2-5; weak D call: TRBD2 (6 bases). Germline assignment: CDR1 SGHRS and CDR2 YFSETQ. This CDR3 is built from 16 residues. Trimming took 0 bases from V and 1 from J, leaving 13 bases between them. The CDR3 DNA reads as TGCGCCAGCAGCTTGGCTGGAGGGATTGTCCAAGAGACCCAGTACTTC. It is translated as CASSLAGGIVQETQYF.

This chain joins TRBV19 and TRBJ1-5; possible D gene TRBD1, 5 bases. From germline, CDR1 is LNHDA and CDR2 SQIVND (reference sequence). Trimming pared 2 bases from V and 6 bases from J, leaving 11 bases between. The length of the CDR3 is 14 residues. The CDR3 loop is CASSIQGKFQPQHF. CDR3 coding DNA: TGTGCCAGTAGTATACAGGGAAAATTTCAGCCCCAGCATTTT.

V is TRBV10-2 and J is TRBJ2-1, with TRBD1 matching over 9 bases. With 6 bases clipped from V and 5 bases from J, the junction kept 5 bases outside the gene matches. This CDR3 contains 14 residues. Germline V gene sequence: CDR1 WSHSY, CDR2 SAAADI. CDR3 sequence: CASRGQGFNNEQFF. The CDR3 coding sequence is TGCGCCAGCAGGGGACAGGGTTTTAACAATGAGCAGTTCTTC.

Only one count was recorded for this clone. The chain links TRBV5-1 to TRBJ2-7; 8 nucleotides align to TRBD1. The CDR3 has 16 amino acids. Germline V gives CDR1 SGHRS, CDR2 YFSETQ. The trim removed 0 bases at V and 4 bases at J, leaving 9 bases unmatched. The CDR3 region is CASSLANGQGRYEQYF. CDR3 DNA: TGCGCCAGCAGCTTGGCCAACGGACAGGGAAGATACGAGCAGTACTTC.

The CDR3 reads CASRTRDSSSYEQYF. CDR3 in DNA: TGTGCCAGCAGGACCCGGGACAGTAGCTCCTACGAGCAGTACTTC. The rearrangement joins TRBV6-6 to TRBJ2-7, with 7 nucleotides matching TRBD1. Per the germline V gene, CDR1 is MNHNY and CDR2 is SVGAGI (reference sequence). V dropped 6 bases and J dropped 0; count of bases not matched to a gene: 8. The CDR3 has 15 residues.

This clone was seen just once. This chain joins TRBV27 and TRBJ1-2; 8 bases agree with TRBD1. J lost 5 bases, V lost 2 bases, and 7 bases had no gene match. The germline gives CDR1 MNHEY, CDR2 SMNVEV (reference sequence). The CDR3 loop spans 15 amino acids. CDR3 protein: CASSLMGQDMYGYTF. CDR3 in DNA: TGTGCCAGCAGTTTAATGGGACAGGATATGTATGGCTACACCTTC.

The chain carries TRBV27 and TRBJ2-1; TRBD2 matches at 7 bases. V was clipped by 0 bases and J by 10 bases; unmatched bases: 15. The germline gives CDR1 MNHEY, CDR2 SMNVEV (reference sequence). The CDR3 is 17 amino acids. The CDR3: CASSLSTREGQNPEQFF. The CDR3 bases are TGTGCCAGCAGTTTATCGACGAGGGAGGGGCAGAACCCCGAGCAGTTCTTC.

This clone was observed a handful of times. The chain employs TRBV5-4 and TRBJ2-1, with 12 bases that match TRBD1. The germline V gene encodes CDR1 SGHNT and CDR2 YYREEE (reference sequence). The V gene end was trimmed by 7 bases and the J gene end by 7 bases; junction bases not matched to a gene: 12. CDR3 length equals 16 residues. Written as DNA, the CDR3 is TGTGCCAGCCAGCTTGAGGGACAGGGGGCAGGTAATGAGCAGTTCTTC. Protein sequence: CASQLEGQGAGNEQFF. Full variable domain (rest looked up from reference TRBV5-4 and TRBJ2-1): ETGVTQSPTHLIKTRGQQVTLRCSSQSGHNTVSWYQQALGQGPQFIFQYYREEENGRGNFPPRFSGLQFPNYSSELNVNALELDDSALYLCASQLEGQGAGNEQFFGPGTRLTVL.

The chain is built from TRBV5-1 and TRBJ1-1; no definite D call. Germline assignment: CDR1 SGHRS and CDR2 YFSETQ. Trimming took 6 bases from V and 0 from J, leaving 9 bases between them. The CDR3 is made up of 13 amino acids. Here the CDR3 reads CASTAELNTEAFF. CDR3 DNA: TGCGCCAGCACAGCGGAATTGAACACTGAAGCTTTCTTT.

The chain links TRBV5-4 to TRBJ2-1; TRBD2 aligns across 8 bases. The germline CDR1 and CDR2 sequences are SGHNT and YYREEE (reference sequence). The CDR3 totals 16 residues. V shed 0 bases, J shed 0 bases, and the junction held 2 bases outside the gene matches. The CDR3 protein is CASSLAGGSSYNEQFF. CDR3 DNA sequence: TGTGCCAGCAGCTTGGCGGGGGGGAGCTCCTACAATGAGCAGTTCTTC.

The chain joins TRBV6-1 to TRBJ2-7; maybe TRBD1 (5 bases). The V and J ends lost 3 bases and 0 bases respectively, with 12 bases between them. The CDR3 covers 15 residues. Germline CDR1 reads MNHNS; CDR2 reads SASEGT. The CDR3 DNA follows: TGTGCCAGCAGTGATTTGGACACGAGCTCCTACGAGCAGTACTTC. Encoded protein: CASSDLDTSSYEQYF.